The clone carrying this T cell receptor beta chain counts as medium-sized by frequency. This specimen comes from a study of T cell clusters in autoimmune cytopenias. Study context: TRB sequencing had a median approximately 52,000 reads and 2,500 or so distinct clonotypes per sample.

One tube held mixed TRB-A and TRB-B primer pools for touch-down PCR. Using the multiplex PCR reads, TCRdb records one entry per CDR3 protein without DNA. The sample's table shows over 5,500 distinct CDR3 sequences. TRB was amplified from roughly 270 ng of peripheral blood genomic DNA per sample. The CDR3 has 17 residues. These data were likewise used in another study, on T cell repertoires in aging, cancer and after chemotherapy. This second study notes: Clear clonal overlap appeared across healthy donor samples taken over several months to years. Immunological memory after chemotherapy cannot be judged from the repertoire data.

This chain uses TRBV12-3 or TRBV12-4 with TRBJ2-1; TCRdb names TRBD1, which stays unverified in the absence of DNA. The sequence derives from a human donor in good health. The sequencing sample was made of peripheral blood. The CDR3 loop reads CASTSVAGAGRVNEQFF.